The following is a T cell receptor (beta chain) sequence with its context. Its antigen is unidentified. The data belong to a study of a mutant IDH1 vaccine in newly diagnosed glioma. Overall study: Vaccines began 4-6 weeks after radiotherapy alone, or with temozolomide cycles. Patients arrived already treated with radiotherapy, temozolomide, or both, most having had both. Study conclusions and caveats: No link was apparently found between pseudoprogression and changes in top peripheral T cell clonotypes.

The CDR3 loop spans 18 amino acids. V was clipped by 4 bases and J by 0 bases; unmatched bases: 6. CDR1 is SGHTA, CDR2 FQGNSA, per germline. TCRdb's copy holds only in-frame clones and misses some; the assay was immunoSEQ multiplex PCR. The sample shows over 50,000 clones, 76% of them seen only once. The time point is: week 47, end of study. A 20-mer mutant IDH1 peptide at 300 ug was injected subcutaneously with topical imiquimod. Administration of eight vaccinations to patients took place in weeks 1, 3, 5, 7, 11, 15, 19, 23. The sequences come from PBMCs, collected from a glioma patient whose treatment included an IDH1 peptide vaccine. The chain employs TRBV7-2 and TRBJ2-6, with 10 nucleotides matching TRBD2. The receptor was derived from a woman between 40 and 50 years old with glioma. Some clones in this sample may be carry-over from other donors' samples. DNA of the CDR3: TGTGCCAGCAGCTCGGAGCGGGGGGGCGGCTCTGGGGCCAACGTCCTGACTTTC. Translating it yields CASSSERGGGSGANVLTF.